This T cell receptor (beta chain) was obtained from a study of blood T cell repertoires in COVID-19. Study-level information: The samples span acute and convalescent COVID-19 from the United States, Italy and Spain. T cells, B-cell-depleted T cells, or PBMCs supplied cDNA or gDNA.

Seattle patients were enrolled during active infection and followed longitudinally. In the authors' methods: Nucleated cell counts were estimated from reference gene primer amplification. Sequencing was performed with immunoSEQ multiplex PCR; in TCRdb, only in-frame clones are kept and a portion is missing. That table supplies the V and J calls and clone size; D and trimming were determined from the DNA. The table lists tens of thousands of clones, over 60% of them singletons. There are 14 residues in the CDR3. The junction had 5 bases not matched to a gene; V was cut back by 6 bases and J by 4 bases. The germline V gene has CDR1 SGHTA and CDR2 FQGTGA.

The sequence was obtained from a man aged 65-85 years with COVID-19, enrolled during active disease. Sequencing used peripheral blood. The chain links TRBV7-3 to TRBJ2-1, with TRBD1 identical over 8 bases. The CDR3 DNA follows: TGTGCCAGCAGGGAACGACAGGGGTACAATGAGCAGTTCTTC. This codes for CASRERQGYNEQFF.